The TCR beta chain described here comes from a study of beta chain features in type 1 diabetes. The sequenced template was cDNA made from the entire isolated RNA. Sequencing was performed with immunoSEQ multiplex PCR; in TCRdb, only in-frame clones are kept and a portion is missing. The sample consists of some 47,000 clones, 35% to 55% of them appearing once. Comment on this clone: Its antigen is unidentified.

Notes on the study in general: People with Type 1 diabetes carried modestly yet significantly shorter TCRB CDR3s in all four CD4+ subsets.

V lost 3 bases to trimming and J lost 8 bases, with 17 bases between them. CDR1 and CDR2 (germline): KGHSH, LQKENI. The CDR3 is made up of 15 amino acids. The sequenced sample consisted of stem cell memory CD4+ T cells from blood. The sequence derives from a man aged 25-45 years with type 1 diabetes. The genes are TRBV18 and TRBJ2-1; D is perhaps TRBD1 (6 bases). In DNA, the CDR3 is TGTGCCAGCTCACCCTTTGTTCAGGGGTTCCATGAGCAGTTCTTC. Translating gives CASSPFVQGFHEQFF. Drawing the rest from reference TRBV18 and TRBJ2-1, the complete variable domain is NAGVMQNPRHLVRRRGQEARLRCSPMKGHSHVYWYRQLPEEGLKFMVYLQKENIIDESGMPKERFSAEFPKEGPSILRIQQVVRGDSAAYFCASSPFVQGFHEQFFGPGTRLTVL.